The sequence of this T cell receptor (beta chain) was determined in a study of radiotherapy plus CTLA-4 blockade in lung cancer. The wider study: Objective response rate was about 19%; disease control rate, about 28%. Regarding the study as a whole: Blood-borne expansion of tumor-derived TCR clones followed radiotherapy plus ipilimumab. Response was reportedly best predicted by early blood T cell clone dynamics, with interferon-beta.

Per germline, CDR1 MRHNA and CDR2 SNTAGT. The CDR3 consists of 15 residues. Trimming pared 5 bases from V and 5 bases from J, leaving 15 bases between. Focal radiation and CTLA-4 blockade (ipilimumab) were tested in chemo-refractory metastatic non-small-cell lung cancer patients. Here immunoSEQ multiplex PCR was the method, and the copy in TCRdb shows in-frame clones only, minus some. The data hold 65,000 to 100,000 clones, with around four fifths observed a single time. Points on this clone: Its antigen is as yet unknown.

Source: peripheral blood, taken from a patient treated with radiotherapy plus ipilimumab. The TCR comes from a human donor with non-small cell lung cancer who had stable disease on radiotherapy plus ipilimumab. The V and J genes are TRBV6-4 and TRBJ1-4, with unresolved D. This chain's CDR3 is CASSSRTGPNEKLFF. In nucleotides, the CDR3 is TGTGCCAGCAGTTCGCGGACTGGGCCGAATGAAAAACTGTTTTTT.